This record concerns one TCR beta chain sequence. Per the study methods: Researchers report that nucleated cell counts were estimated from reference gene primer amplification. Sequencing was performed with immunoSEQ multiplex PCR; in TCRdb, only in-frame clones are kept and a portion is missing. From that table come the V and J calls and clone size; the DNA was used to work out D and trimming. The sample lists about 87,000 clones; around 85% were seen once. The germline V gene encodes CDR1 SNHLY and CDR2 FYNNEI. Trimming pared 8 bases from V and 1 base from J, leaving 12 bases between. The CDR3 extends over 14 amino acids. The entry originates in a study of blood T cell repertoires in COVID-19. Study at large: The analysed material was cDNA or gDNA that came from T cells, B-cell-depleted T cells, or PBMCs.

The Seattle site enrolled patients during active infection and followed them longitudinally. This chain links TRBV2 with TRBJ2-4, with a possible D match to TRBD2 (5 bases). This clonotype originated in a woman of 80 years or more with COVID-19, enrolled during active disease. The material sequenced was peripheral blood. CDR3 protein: CASSPSGAKNIQYF. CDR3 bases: TGTGCCAGCTCTCCCTCGGGGGCCAAAAACATTCAGTACTTC.